The 26 T cell receptor beta chains reported below all come from one sample, sequenced in a study of control samples from healthy donors and cancer patients. Clones were sequenced by immunoSEQ multiplex PCR, and TCRdb holds only the in-frame ones, with some missing. This table holds more than 95,000 clones, 83% found once. Sequencing used blood. These receptors were obtained from a woman aged 45 to 65 in good health.

This chain connects TRBV6-5 to TRBJ2-7; D is ambiguous. The length of the CDR3 is 15 residues. V was cut by 0 bases and J by 2 bases, with 11 bases left in between. From germline, CDR1 is MNHEY and CDR2 SVGAGI. The CDR3 is CASSYSPYPPYEQYF. The CDR3 nucleotides are TGTGCCAGCAGTTACTCTCCCTACCCCCCCTACGAGCAGTACTTC.

The sample holds one count of this clone. The J gene is TRBJ2-1, the V gene TRBV9; 12 nucleotides agree with TRBD2. The length of the CDR3 is 15 residues. The trim removed 1 base at V and 6 bases at J, leaving 2 bases unmatched. Germline assignment: CDR1 SGDLS and CDR2 YYNGEE. For the CDR3, the DNA is TGTGCCAGCAGCGTACCGGGACTAGCGGGCAATGAGCAGTTCTTC. Its translation is CASSVPGLAGNEQFF.

The chain links TRBV18 to TRBJ2-5, with 8 bases matching TRBD1. Per germline, CDR1 KGHSH and CDR2 LQKENI. The CDR3 sequence is 13 residues long. Trimming at V came to 6 bases and at J to 5 bases, leaving 5 bases not matched to a gene. The CDR3, as DNA: TGTGCCAGCTCTACAGGGGGAGTGGAGACCCAGTACTTC. This sequence encodes CASSTGGVETQYF.

This chain joins TRBV12-3 or TRBV12-4 and TRBJ2-1, with TRBD1 matching 7 bases. The CDR3 runs 13 residues. Unmatched junction bases numbered 3, after V lost 6 bases and J lost 4 bases. The DNA for the CDR3 is TGTGCCAGCAGAACAGGGGCATACAATGAGCAGTTCTTC. Its protein product is CASRTGAYNEQFF.

The chain carries TRBV15 and TRBJ2-5, with 16 bases aligning to TRBD2. The V and J ends lost 1 base and 4 bases, in that order; junction bases with no gene match: 6. Germline assignment: CDR1 LNHNV and CDR2 YYDKDF (reference sequence). The CDR3 is 18 amino acids. The CDR3, as DNA: TGTGCCACCAGCAGAGTGGGGACTAGCGGGGGGGCCAGAGAGACCCAGTACTTC. Translated: CATSRVGTSGGARETQYF.

The genes are TRBV5-4 and TRBJ1-6; TRBD1 aligns across 7 bases. The CDR3 covers 13 residues. Germline values: CDR1 SGHNT, CDR2 YYREEE (reference sequence). Trimming at V came to 4 bases and at J to 9 bases, leaving 4 bases not matched to a gene. CDR3 sequence: CASSPDRSSPLHF. CDR3 in DNA: TGTGCCAGCAGCCCGGACAGGTCTTCACCCCTCCACTTT.

The sample holds a few counts of this clone. The chain is built from TRBV9 and TRBJ1-4, with 7 bases matching TRBD1. The junction had 17 bases not matched to a gene; V was cut back by 4 bases and J by 8 bases. Germline CDR1 reads SGDLS; CDR2 reads YYNGEE. This CDR3 region has 17 residues. CDR3 loop: CASSFGPVGTVKEKLFF. The CDR3 nucleotides are TGTGCCAGCAGCTTTGGCCCCGTGGGGACAGTTAAGGAAAAACTGTTTTTT.

CDR3: CASSLATQTDSPLHF. CDR3 nucleotides: TGTGCCAGCAGCTTAGCCACCCAGACGGATTCACCCCTCCACTTT. The rearrangement uses TRBV7-9 and TRBJ1-6; D is unclear. CDR3 length: 15 residues. Deletions cut 0 bases from V and 8 bases from J, with 11 bases between. Germline CDR1 SEHNR, CDR2 FQNEAQ (reference sequence).

J is TRBJ2-1 and V is TRBV12-3 or TRBV12-4; D gene ambiguous. Trimming left V 4 bases short and J 9 bases short, with 7 bases between. The CDR3 loop spans 11 amino acids. The CDR3 sequence: CASSSRVEQFF. Written as DNA, the CDR3 is TGTGCCAGCAGTTCAAGAGTTGAGCAGTTCTTC.

This rearrangement joins TRBV24-1 to TRBJ2-1; tentative D call: TRBD2 (5 bases). V lost 4 bases to trimming and J lost 9 bases, with 12 bases between them. This CDR3 region has 13 residues. The germline V gene encodes CDR1 KGHDR and CDR2 SFDVKD. In DNA form, the CDR3 reads TGTGCCACCAGTGAATCTAGACGGGGTGAGCAGTTCTTC. Translating it yields CATSESRRGEQFF.

The V call is TRBV24-1, the J call TRBJ2-2; D uncertain. V lost 0 bases and J lost 0, with 7 bases in between. This CDR3 region has 16 residues. Germline CDR1 reads KGHDR; CDR2 reads SFDVKD. The CDR3 sequence is CATSDLGRTNTGELFF. The CDR3 DNA is TGTGCCACCAGTGATTTGGGGCGGACGAACACCGGGGAGCTGTTTTTT.

Judged by abundance, this clone is medium-sized (0.01 to 0.1%). The V call is TRBV7-2, the J call TRBJ2-2; no reliable D call. The V gene lost 0 bases and the J gene lost 6 bases, with 5 bases spanning the gap. The germline CDR1 and CDR2 sequences are SGHTA and FQGNSA. The CDR3 is 13 residues long. The CDR3 sequence is CASSLARAGELFF. The CDR3 DNA is TGTGCCAGCAGCTTAGCTAGGGCCGGGGAGCTGTTTTTT.

CDR3 in amino acids: CASSYGGSNQEQFF. In nucleotides, the CDR3 is TGTGCCAGCAGTTACGGCGGGAGTAATCAGGAGCAGTTCTTC. The chain couples TRBV6-6 to TRBJ2-1, with 7 bases aligning to TRBD2. Per the germline V gene, CDR1 is MNHNY and CDR2 is SVGAGI (reference sequence). The CDR3 spans 14 residues. The ends lost 2 bases at V and 10 bases at J; junction bases unmatched: 8.

V is TRBV7-9 and J is TRBJ2-3; D might be TRBD1 or TRBD2, each matching 5 bases. V lost 4 bases and J lost 0, with 14 bases in between. Germline V gene data show CDR1 as SEHNR and CDR2 as FQNEAQ (reference sequence). The CDR3 covers 16 residues. CDR3 sequence (DNA): TGTGCCAGCAGCTACAGAACGGGGCCTAGCACAGATACGCAGTATTTT. Translation gives CASSYRTGPSTDTQYF.

In DNA form, the CDR3 reads TGTGCCAGCAGTTCAGGGGGGGCCTTTGAAGCTTTCTTT. Protein: CASSSGGAFEAFF. The gene calls are TRBV6-5 and TRBJ1-1; 7 bases line up with TRBD1. The CDR3 spans 13 residues. Germline CDR1 is MNHEY and CDR2 is SVGAGI. V shed 4 bases, J shed 7 bases, and the junction held 6 bases outside the gene matches.

The table lists this clone with a count of one. This chain joins TRBV19 and TRBJ2-3, with a weak D call TRBD1 (5 bases). Germline CDR1 LNHDA, CDR2 SQIVND (reference sequence). V lost 7 bases and J 3 bases, leaving 23 bases between the germline ends. The CDR3 covers 17 residues. In DNA, the CDR3 is TGTGCCAGTACTCGAAGGGGCCGCAGCGAGCAAACAGATACGCAGTATTTT. Translation: CASTRRGRSEQTDTQYF.

Turning to this clone: The same CDR3 can be traced to other DNA sequences in this sample. The gene calls are TRBV2 and TRBJ2-7; D possibly uses TRBD1 or TRBD2 (5 bases each). CDR3 length equals 14 residues. CDR1 is SNHLY, CDR2 FYNNEI, per germline. With 1 base removed from V and 3 bases from J, the gap between germline ends came to 10 bases. The CDR3, as DNA: TGTGCCAGCAGTGAAGGGGGACGGGGCTACGAGCAGTACTTC. Translating gives CASSEGGRGYEQYF.

The chain has TRBV5-6 and TRBJ2-2; D is perhaps TRBD2 (5 bases). This CDR3 spans 14 amino acids. Trimming shortened V by 2 bases and J by 2 bases, and 7 bases separated the two germline ends. Germline CDR1 SGHDT, CDR2 YYEEEE. The DNA for the CDR3 is TGTGCCAGCAGCTTAGAGGGAAACACCGGGGAGCTGTTTTTT. Translation gives CASSLEGNTGELFF. Looking up the rest from reference TRBV5-6 and TRBJ2-2 gives the full variable domain: DAGVTQSPTHLIKTRGQQVTLRCSPKSGHDTVSWYQQALGQGPQFIFQYYEEEERQRGNFPDRFSGHQFPNYSSELNVNALLLGDSALYLCASSLEGNTGELFFGEGSRLTVL.

The V and J genes are TRBV6-5 and TRBJ2-5, with 8 bases matching TRBD2. V was clipped by 6 bases and J by 2 bases; unmatched bases: 5. Germline CDR1 MNHEY, CDR2 SVGAGI. The CDR3 has 14 amino acids. The CDR3 loop is CASSRLAGQETQYF. CDR3 DNA sequence: TGTGCCAGCAGCCGGCTAGCGGGTCAAGAGACCCAGTACTTC.

This rearrangement joins TRBV6-6 to TRBJ2-6; D is unresolved. CDR3 length: 17 residues. CDR1 MNHNY and CDR2 SVGAGI come from the germline V gene (reference sequence). V gave up 6 bases and J gave up 0 bases, with 15 bases separating them. CDR3 in amino acids: CASSRWTASSGANVLTF. The CDR3 DNA reads as TGTGCCAGCAGCCGATGGACGGCCAGCTCTGGGGCCAACGTCCTGACTTTC.

The chain combines TRBV9 with TRBJ1-5; D not resolved. Germline-derived CDR1 and CDR2 are SGDLS and YYNGEE. The V end was cut by 0 bases, the J end by 3 bases, with 7 bases between. The CDR3 totals 14 residues. The CDR3 sequence is CASSVDAYNQPQHF. The CDR3 nucleotides read TGTGCCAGCAGCGTAGACGCTTACAATCAGCCCCAGCATTTT.

In this sample, this clone turned up once. The CDR3 sequence: CASSLATTGDYEQYF. The CDR3 region has the DNA TGTGCCAGCAGCTTGGCTACGACAGGGGACTACGAGCAGTACTTC. This chain uses TRBV5-6 with TRBJ2-7; 8 nucleotides agree with TRBD1. Unmatched junction bases numbered 5, after V lost 0 bases and J lost 3 bases. The length of the CDR3 is 15 residues. Germline values: CDR1 SGHDT, CDR2 YYEEEE.

The chain uses TRBV7-3 and TRBJ2-1; possible D gene TRBD2, 6 bases. The CDR3 extends over 14 amino acids. V was shortened by 3 bases and J by 6 bases, with 12 bases between the two germline ends. Per the germline V gene, CDR1 is SGHTA and CDR2 is FQGTGA. CDR3 protein: CASSFRDFVNEQFF. CDR3 in DNA: TGTGCCAGCAGCTTCCGGGACTTTGTCAATGAGCAGTTCTTC.

The V and J genes are TRBV9 and TRBJ2-3; no firm D call. V shed 7 bases and J shed 2 bases, with 11 bases lying between them. Germline V CDR1 and CDR2: SGDLS, YYNGEE. The CDR3 runs 13 residues. The CDR3 DNA follows: TGTGCCAGCTCGCGTTCTTCCACAGATACGCAGTATTTT. This sequence encodes CASSRSSTDTQYF. The full variable domain, completed using reference TRBV9 and TRBJ2-3, is DSGVTQTPKHLITATGQRVTLRCSPRSGDLSVYWYQQSLDQGLQFLIQYYNGEERAKGNILERFSAQQFPDLHSELNLSSLELGDSALYFCASSRSSTDTQYFGPGTRLTVL.

This sequence joins TRBV6-5 and TRBJ1-2; TRBD1 matches at 7 bases. Germline CDR1 is MNHEY and CDR2 is SVGAGI. J gave up 4 bases and V 0 bases, and 5 bases lay outside the gene matches. The CDR3 length is 15 residues. CDR3 DNA: TGTGCCAGCAGTTACTCGACAGGGACTGGCTATGGCTACACCTTC. Translated: CASSYSTGTGYGYTF.

The chain is built from TRBV6-5 and TRBJ1-2; TRBD1 agrees at 8 bases. V lost 0 bases, J lost 8 bases, and 8 bases stayed unmatched. The CDR3 has 15 residues. CDR1 and CDR2 (germline): MNHEY, SVGAGI. The DNA for the CDR3 is TGTGCCAGCAGTTACTCCCTCCAGGGGGCGAGGGGCTACACCTTC. It yields the protein CASSYSLQGARGYTF.